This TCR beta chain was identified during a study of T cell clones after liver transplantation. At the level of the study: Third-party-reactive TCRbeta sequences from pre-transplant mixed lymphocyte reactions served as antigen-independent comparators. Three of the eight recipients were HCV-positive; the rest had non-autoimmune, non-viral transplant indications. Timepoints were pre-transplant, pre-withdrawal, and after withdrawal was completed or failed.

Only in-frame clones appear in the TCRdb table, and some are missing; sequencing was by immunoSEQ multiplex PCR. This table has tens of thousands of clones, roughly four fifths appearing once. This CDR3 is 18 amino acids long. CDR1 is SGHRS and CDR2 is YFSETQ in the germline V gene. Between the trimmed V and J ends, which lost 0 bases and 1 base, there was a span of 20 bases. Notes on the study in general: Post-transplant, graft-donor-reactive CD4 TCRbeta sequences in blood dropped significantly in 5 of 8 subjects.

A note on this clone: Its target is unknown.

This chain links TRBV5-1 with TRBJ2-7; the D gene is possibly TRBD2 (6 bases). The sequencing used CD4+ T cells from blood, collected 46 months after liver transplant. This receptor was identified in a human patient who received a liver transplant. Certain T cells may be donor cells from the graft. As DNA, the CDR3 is TGCGCCAGCAGCTTGGGATGGGGGGTCACCACGGGGTCCTACGAGCAGTACTTC. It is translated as CASSLGWGVTTGSYEQYF.